This T cell receptor (beta chain) was identified during a study of shared clonotypes between healthy human individuals. CDR3 length equals 16 residues. The V segment lost 3 bases and the J segment 1 base; nucleotides outside the gene matches: 6. Germline CDR1 and CDR2: LNHNV and YYDKDF (reference sequence). The donor population consisted of healthy HIV-negative adults with no recent acute infections or vaccinations. Some clones are missing from TCRdb's copy, which holds only in-frame ones; the method was immunoSEQ multiplex PCR. The table has around 2.1 million clones, about 94% seen once. The sequence was obtained from a man aged 18 to 29 in good health. The V call is TRBV15, the J call TRBJ2-3; TRBD2 agrees at 8 bases. Specimen: naive CD4+ T cells sorted from blood. Subset defined: CD45RA+ positively selected. CDR3 DNA: TGTGCCACCAGCAGCGGGAGGGCTAGTGGCACAGATACGCAGTATTTT. Translated: CATSSGRASGTDTQYF.